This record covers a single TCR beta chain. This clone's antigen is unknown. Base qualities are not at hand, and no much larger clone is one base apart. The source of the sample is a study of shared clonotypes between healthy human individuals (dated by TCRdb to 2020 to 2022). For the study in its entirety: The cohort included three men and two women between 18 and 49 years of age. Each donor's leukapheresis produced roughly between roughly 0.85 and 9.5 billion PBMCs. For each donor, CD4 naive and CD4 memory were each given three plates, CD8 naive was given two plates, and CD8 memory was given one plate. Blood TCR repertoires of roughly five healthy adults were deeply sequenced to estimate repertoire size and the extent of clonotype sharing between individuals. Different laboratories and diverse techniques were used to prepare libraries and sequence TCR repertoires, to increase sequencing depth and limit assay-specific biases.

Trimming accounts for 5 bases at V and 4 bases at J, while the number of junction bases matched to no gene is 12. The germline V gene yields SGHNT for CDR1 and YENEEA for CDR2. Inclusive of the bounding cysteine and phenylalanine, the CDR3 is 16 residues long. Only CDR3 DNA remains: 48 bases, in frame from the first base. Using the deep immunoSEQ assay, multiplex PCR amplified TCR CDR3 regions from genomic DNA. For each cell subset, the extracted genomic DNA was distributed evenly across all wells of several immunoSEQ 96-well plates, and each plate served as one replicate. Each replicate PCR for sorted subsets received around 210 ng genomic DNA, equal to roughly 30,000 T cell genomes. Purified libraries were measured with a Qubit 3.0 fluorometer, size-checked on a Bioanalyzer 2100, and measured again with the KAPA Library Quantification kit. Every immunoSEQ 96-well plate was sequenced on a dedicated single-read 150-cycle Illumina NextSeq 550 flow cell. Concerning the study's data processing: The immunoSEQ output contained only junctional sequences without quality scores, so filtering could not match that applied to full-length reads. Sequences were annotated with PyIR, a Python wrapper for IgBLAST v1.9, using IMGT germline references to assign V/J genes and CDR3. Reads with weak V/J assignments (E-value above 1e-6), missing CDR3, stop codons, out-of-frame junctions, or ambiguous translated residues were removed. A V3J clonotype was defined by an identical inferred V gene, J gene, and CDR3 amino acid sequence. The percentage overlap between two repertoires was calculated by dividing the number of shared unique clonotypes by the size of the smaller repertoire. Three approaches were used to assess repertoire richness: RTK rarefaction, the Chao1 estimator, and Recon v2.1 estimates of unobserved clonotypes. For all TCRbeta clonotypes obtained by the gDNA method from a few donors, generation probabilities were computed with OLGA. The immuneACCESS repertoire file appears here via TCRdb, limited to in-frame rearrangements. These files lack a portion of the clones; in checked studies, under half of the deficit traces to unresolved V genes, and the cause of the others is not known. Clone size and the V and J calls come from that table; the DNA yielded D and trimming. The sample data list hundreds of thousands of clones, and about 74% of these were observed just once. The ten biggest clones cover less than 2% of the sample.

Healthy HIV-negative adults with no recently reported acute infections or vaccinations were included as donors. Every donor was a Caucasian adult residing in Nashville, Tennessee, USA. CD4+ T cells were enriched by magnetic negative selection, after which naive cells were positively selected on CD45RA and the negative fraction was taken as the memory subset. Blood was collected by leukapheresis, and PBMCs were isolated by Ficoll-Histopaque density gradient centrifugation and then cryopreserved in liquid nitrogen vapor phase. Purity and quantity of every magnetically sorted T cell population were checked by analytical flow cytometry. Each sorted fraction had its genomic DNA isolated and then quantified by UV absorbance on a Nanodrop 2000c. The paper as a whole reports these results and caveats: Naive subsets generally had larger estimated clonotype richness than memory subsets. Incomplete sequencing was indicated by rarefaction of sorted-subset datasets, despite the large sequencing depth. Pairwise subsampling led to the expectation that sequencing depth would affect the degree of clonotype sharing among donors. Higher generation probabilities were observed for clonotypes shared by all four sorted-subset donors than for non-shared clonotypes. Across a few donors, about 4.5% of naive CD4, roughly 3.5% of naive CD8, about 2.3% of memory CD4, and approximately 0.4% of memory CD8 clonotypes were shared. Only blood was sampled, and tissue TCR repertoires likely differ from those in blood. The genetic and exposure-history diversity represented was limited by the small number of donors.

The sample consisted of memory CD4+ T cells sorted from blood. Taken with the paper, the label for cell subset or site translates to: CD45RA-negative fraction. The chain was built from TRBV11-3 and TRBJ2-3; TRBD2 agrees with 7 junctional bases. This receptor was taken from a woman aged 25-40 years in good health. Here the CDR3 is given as CASSLTVGGSADTQYF. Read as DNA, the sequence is TGTGCCAGCAGCCTAACCGTCGGCGGGAGCGCAGATACGCAGTATTTT.